The clone carrying this TCR beta chain was seen a handful of times. Its antigen is not known. The data are from a study of response to subunit inactivated influenza vaccine. TCRdb reprocessed the RT-PCR reads via MiXCR and lists one record per CDR3 protein. This sample has fewer than 700,000 distinct CDR3 sequences, with over 10% found just once. V dropped 5 bases and J dropped 3; count of bases not matched to a gene: 13. CDR1 is SEHNR and CDR2 is FQNEAQ in the germline V gene (reference sequence). This CDR3 is 17 amino acids long. General study points: Authors suggested that a seasonal influenza vaccination recruits few new T cells each time.

This sequence joins TRBV7-9 and TRBJ2-3, with TRBD2 identical over 8 bases. This TCR was sampled from a man aged 45 to 65 who received an inactivated influenza vaccine. The sequencing used PBMCs from blood, collected roughly 46 days after vaccination. CDR3 protein: CASSAHEAGVLTDTQYF. The CDR3 nucleotides are TGTGCCAGCAGCGCACACGAAGCGGGAGTTCTGACAGATACGCAGTATTTT.